This TCR beta chain was documented in a study of radiotherapy plus CTLA-4 blockade in lung cancer (dated by TCRdb to the late 2010s). In the study overall: Objective responses were observed in 18% of enrolled patients, and disease control was achieved in roughly 30%.

For this clone: Its antigen has not been determined. No qualities accompany the bases; no much larger clone lies one base away.

General conclusions and limits of the study: The strongest predictors of response, as reported, were early dynamic changes in blood T cell clones along with a rise in serum interferon-beta after radiation. After treatment with radiotherapy and ipilimumab, TCR clones that came from tumors expanded in the peripheral blood.

The study evaluated CTLA-4 blockade (ipilimumab) given together with focal radiation therapy in patients who had chemo-refractory metastatic non-small-cell lung cancer. Based on the germline V gene, the CDR1 and CDR2 sequences are SGHRS and YFSETQ. Unmatched junction bases come to 6, with V trimmed by 0 bases and J by 3 bases. From the cysteine through the phenylalanine, the CDR3 covers 16 amino acids. CDR3 DNA is the only sequence kept; it has 48 bases, read in frame from the first base. The method behind the library was the immunoSEQ multiplex PCR assay. TCRdb's version of the immuneACCESS table is confined to in-frame rearrangements and falls short of the full clone set. An unresolved V gene accounts for under half of the shortfall where checked; the remainder is of unknown origin. A total of tens of thousands of clones appear in this sample, around 80% of them only once. The ten largest clones represent around 7.1% of the sample.

Here the sequenced sample was peripheral blood, taken from a patient treated with radiotherapy plus ipilimumab. The sequence links TRBV5-1 to TRBJ1-3; TRBD1 fits 7 bases in the junction. The source of this sequence is a human donor with non-small cell lung cancer who had a complete response to radiotherapy plus ipilimumab. Here the CDR3 is given as CASSLAGQSLGNTIYF. The DNA sequence is TGCGCCAGCAGCTTGGCGGGACAGAGTCTTGGAAACACCATATATTTT. The variable domain in full, with residues beyond the CDR3 obtained from the reference TRBV5-1 and TRBJ1-3 genes, is KAGVTQTPRYLIKTRGQQVTLSCSPISGHRSVSWYQQTPGQGLQFLFEYFSETQRNKGNFPGRFSGRQFSNSRSEMNVSTLELGDSALYLCASSLAGQSLGNTIYFGEGSWLTVV.